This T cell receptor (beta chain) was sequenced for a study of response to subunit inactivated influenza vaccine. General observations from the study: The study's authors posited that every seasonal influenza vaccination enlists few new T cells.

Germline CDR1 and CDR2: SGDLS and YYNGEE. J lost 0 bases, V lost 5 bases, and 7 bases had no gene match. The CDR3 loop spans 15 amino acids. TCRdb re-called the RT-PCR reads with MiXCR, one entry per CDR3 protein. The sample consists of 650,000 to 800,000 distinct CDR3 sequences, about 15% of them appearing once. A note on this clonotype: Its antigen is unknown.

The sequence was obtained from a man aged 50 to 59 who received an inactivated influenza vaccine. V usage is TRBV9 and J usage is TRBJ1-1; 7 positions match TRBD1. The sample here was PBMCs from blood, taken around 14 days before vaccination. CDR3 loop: CASSPRGQMNTEAFF. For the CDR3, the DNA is TGTGCCAGCAGTCCCCGGGGACAGATGAACACTGAAGCTTTCTTT.